This record covers a single TCR beta chain. This record comes from a study of blood T cell repertoires in COVID-19. Whole-study context: COVID-19 samples from acute and convalescent phases originated in the United States, Italy and Spain. The cDNA or gDNA used as material had been derived from T cells, B-cell-depleted T cells, or PBMCs.

V was pared by 3 bases and J by 4 bases, with 9 bases of the junction left unmatched. The CDR3 covers 16 residues. Per germline, CDR1 MNHEY and CDR2 SMNVEV (reference sequence). Sequencing was performed with immunoSEQ multiplex PCR; in TCRdb, only in-frame clones are kept and a portion is missing. The sample lists 90,000 to 110,000 clones; less than 85% were seen once. This sequence originates from a human donor in a cohort sampled during active or convalescent COVID-19. Sequencing was carried out using peripheral blood. V and J are TRBV27 and TRBJ2-5; TRBD2 matches 9 bases. The DNA of the CDR3 is TGTGCCAGCAGTTTGGGCGGGGGGGCGGTTCTAGAGACCCAGTACTTC. Translated: CASSLGGGAVLETQYF.